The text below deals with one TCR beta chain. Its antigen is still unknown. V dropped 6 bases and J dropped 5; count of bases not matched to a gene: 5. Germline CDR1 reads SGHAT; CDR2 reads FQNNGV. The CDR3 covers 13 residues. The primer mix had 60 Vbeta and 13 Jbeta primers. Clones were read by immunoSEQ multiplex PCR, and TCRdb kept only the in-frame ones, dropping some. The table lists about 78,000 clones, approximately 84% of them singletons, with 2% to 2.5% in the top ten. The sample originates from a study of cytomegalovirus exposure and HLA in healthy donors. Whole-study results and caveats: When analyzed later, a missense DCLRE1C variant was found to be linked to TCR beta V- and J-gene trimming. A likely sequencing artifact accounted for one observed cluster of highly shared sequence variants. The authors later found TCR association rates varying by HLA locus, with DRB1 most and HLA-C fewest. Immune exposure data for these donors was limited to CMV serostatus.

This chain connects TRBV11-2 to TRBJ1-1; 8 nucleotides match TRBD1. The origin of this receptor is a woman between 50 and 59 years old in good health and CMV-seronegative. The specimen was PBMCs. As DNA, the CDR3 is TGTGCCAGCAGGGCAGGGGGCGGAACTGAAGCTTTCTTT. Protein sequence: CASRAGGGTEAFF.